The 25 T cell receptor beta chains reported below all come from one sample, sequenced in a study of vaccination effects on CD4 cells after COVID-19. After expansion with viral peptide pools in the ViraFEST assay, antigen-specific CD4+ T cells were sequenced. Subsequent to a culture period of roughly 11 days, CD4+ T cells were isolated. All study participants received two doses of BNT162b2 or mRNA-1273 vaccine. The repertoire was sequenced with immunoSEQ multiplex PCR; TCRdb's copy has only in-frame clones and lacks some. The sample lists tens of thousands of clones; 72% were seen once. No antigen has been identified for these receptors. The input for sequencing was CD4+ T cells from PBMCs cultured with HCoV-NL63 spike peptides, taken after COVID-19 vaccination. All receptors come from a human donor who received a COVID-19 vaccine.

This clone is labeled large. This chain uses TRBV7-9 with TRBJ2-1; tentatively, D is TRBD1 (5 bases). The CDR3 loop spans 13 amino acids. Germline lookup yields CDR1 SEHNR and CDR2 FQNEAQ (reference sequence). V was clipped by 2 bases and J by 10 bases, with 12 bases between them. The CDR3 reads CASSLSAPGEQFF. For the CDR3, the DNA is TGTGCCAGCAGCTTATCGGCCCCAGGGGAGCAGTTCTTC.

The chain joins TRBV29-1 to TRBJ2-7, with a possible D match to TRBD1 (6 bases). Per the germline V gene, CDR1 is SQVTM and CDR2 is ANQGSEA. The CDR3 runs to 14 residues. V was pared by 6 bases and J by 0 bases, with 15 bases between. The CDR3 DNA follows: TGCAGCGTGAGTTGGACAGAAAGCTCCTACGAGCAGTACTTC. It is translated as CSVSWTESSYEQYF.

CDR3 loop: CASSETGGLYLYGYTF. The CDR3 nucleotides are TGTGCCAGCAGTGAAACTGGGGGGCTCTACCTCTATGGCTACACCTTC. The genes are TRBV2 and TRBJ1-2; D perhaps matches TRBD1 (6 bases). This CDR3 has 16 residues. The germline CDR1 and CDR2 sequences are SNHLY and FYNNEI. Trimming cost V 2 bases and J 4 bases, with 17 bases left between them.

The chain employs TRBV11-3 and TRBJ2-1, with 10 bases identical to TRBD1. CDR1 is SGHNT and CDR2 is YENEEA in the germline V gene. This CDR3 contains 15 residues. V lost 5 bases, J lost 6 bases, and 7 bases stayed unmatched. The CDR3 region is CASSRGGQGFNEQFF. The CDR3 nucleotides are TGTGCCAGCAGCCGCGGGGGACAGGGGTTCAATGAGCAGTTCTTC. The full variable domain, in which reference TRBV11-3 and TRBJ2-1 provide the parts outside the CDR3, is EAGVVQSPRYKIIEKKQPVAFWCNPISGHNTLYWYLQNLGQGPELLIRYENEEAVDDSQLPKDRFSAERLKGVDSTLKIQPAELGDSAVYLCASSRGGQGFNEQFFGPGTRLTVL.

The chain carries TRBV2 and TRBJ1-2; 7 positions match TRBD1. This CDR3 comprises 12 residues. CDR1 and CDR2 from the germline V gene are SNHLY and FYNNEI. The trim removed 7 bases at V and 3 bases at J, leaving 2 bases unmatched. CDR3 sequence: CASIQGDYGYTF. The CDR3 region has the DNA TGTGCCAGCATCCAGGGGGACTATGGCTACACCTTC.

Turning to this clone: Additional DNA sequences in this sample encode the identical CDR3. V is TRBV20-1 and J is TRBJ2-7; D unresolved. The CDR3 covers 11 residues. Germline V gene data show CDR1 as DFQATT and CDR2 as SNEGSKA (reference sequence). V lost 6 bases to trimming and J lost 5 bases, with 11 bases between them. CDR3 in DNA: TGCAGTGCACGGTCGGGCCACGAGCAGTACTTC. Protein sequence: CSARSGHEQYF.

The V gene is TRBV5-4, the J gene TRBJ2-3; 8 bases align to TRBD1. V lost 0 bases to trimming and J lost 3 bases; unmatched junction nucleotides: 3. Germline CDR1 SGHNT, CDR2 YYREEE (reference sequence). The CDR3 runs to 15 residues. The CDR3 loop is CASSLDQGATDTQYF. The CDR3 nucleotides are TGTGCCAGCAGCTTGGACCAGGGGGCGACAGATACGCAGTATTTT.

The count of this clone is one. The chain joins TRBV30 to TRBJ2-7, with unresolved D. CDR3 length equals 12 residues. Germline V gives CDR1 GTSNPN, CDR2 SVGIG (reference sequence). Trimming cost V 2 bases and J 2 bases, with 7 bases left between them. Here the CDR3 DNA reads TGTGCCTGGAGTCCCACAGCCTACGAGCAGTACTTC. This gives the protein CAWSPTAYEQYF.

This clone was seen more than once but under ten times. The gene calls are TRBV6-6 and TRBJ2-1; D is ambiguous. In germline, CDR1 is MNHNY, CDR2 SVGAGI (reference sequence). With 6 bases removed from V and 2 bases from J, the gap between germline ends came to 11 bases. This CDR3 is built from 14 residues. CDR3 sequence (DNA): TGTGCCAGCAGCCCTCCGGTGGCCTACAATGAGCAGTTCTTC. Amino acid sequence: CASSPPVAYNEQFF.

The rearrangement joins TRBV11-3 to TRBJ2-1, with 14 bases lining up with TRBD2. Germline V gene sequence: CDR1 SGHNT, CDR2 YENEEA. J gave up 3 bases and V 4 bases, and 14 bases lay outside the gene matches. There are 20 residues in the CDR3. DNA for the CDR3: TGTGCCAGCAGCTCTCGGTGGGCAGGGACTAGCGGGAGAGGCTACAATGAGCAGTTCTTC. It translates to CASSSRWAGTSGRGYNEQFF.

V usage is TRBV6-1 and J usage is TRBJ2-7; 7 bases are a match to TRBD1. The germline gives CDR1 MNHNS, CDR2 SASEGT. CDR3 length: 16 amino acids. The V segment lost 6 bases and the J segment 4 bases; nucleotides outside the gene matches: 15. The chain's CDR3 is CASRESPGQLPYEQYF. The CDR3 nucleotides are TGTGCCAGCAGGGAAAGTCCGGGACAGCTTCCTTACGAGCAGTACTTC.

The chain recombines TRBV18 with TRBJ2-7, with 8 bases that match TRBD2. CDR3 size: 17 residues. CDR1 is KGHSH and CDR2 is LQKENI in the germline V gene. The V segment lost 2 bases and the J segment 2 bases; nucleotides outside the gene matches: 11. This CDR3 reads CASSPGTSANLPYEQYF. The CDR3 DNA is TGTGCCAGCTCACCAGGGACTAGTGCTAATCTTCCCTACGAGCAGTACTTC. The entire variable domain, with the rest obtained from reference TRBV18 and TRBJ2-7, is as follows: NAGVMQNPRHLVRRRGQEARLRCSPMKGHSHVYWYRQLPEEGLKFMVYLQKENIIDESGMPKERFSAEFPKEGPSILRIQQVVRGDSAAYFCASSPGTSANLPYEQYFGPGTRLTVT.

The rearrangement uses TRBV10-3 and TRBJ1-6; 9 nucleotides line up with TRBD1. CDR1 and CDR2 (germline): ENHRY, SYGVKD. The length of the CDR3 is 16 residues. The V and J ends lost 4 bases and 3 bases, in that order; junction bases with no gene match: 4. The CDR3 nucleotides are TGTGCCATCAGTGCGGGACAGGGCAACTATAATTCACCCCTCCACTTT. Protein product: CAISAGQGNYNSPLHF.

The gene calls are TRBV2 and TRBJ1-1; the D gene is possibly TRBD1 (6 bases). V shed 6 bases and J shed 5 bases, with 25 bases lying between them. The germline V gene has CDR1 SNHLY and CDR2 FYNNEI. The CDR3 has 17 amino acids. DNA for the CDR3: TGTGCCAGCAGCCCCCGGAGGGGGGCCCCTGGGGTTACTGAAGCTTTCTTT. Protein: CASSPRRGAPGVTEAFF.

This clone was found a few times. The J gene is TRBJ2-1, the V gene TRBV7-9, with D perhaps matching TRBD2 (7 bases). The V end lost 1 base, the J end lost 8 bases, and 15 bases lay between the germline ends. This CDR3 contains 15 residues. CDR1 is SEHNR and CDR2 is FQNEAQ in the germline V gene (reference sequence). The CDR3, as DNA: TGTGCCAGCAGCTTAGATTTGGGGGGGGCAGATGAGCAGTTCTTC. Amino acids: CASSLDLGGADEQFF.

The rearrangement joins TRBV5-4 to TRBJ1-5; the D is unclear. The CDR3 contains 15 residues. Germline assignment: CDR1 SGHNT and CDR2 YYREEE (reference sequence). The V and J ends lost 0 bases and 0 bases respectively, with 7 bases between them. CDR3 in DNA: TGTGCCAGCAGCTTGGGTGGGCATAGCAATCAGCCCCAGCATTTT. This encodes CASSLGGHSNQPQHF.

The chain is built from TRBV10-2 and TRBJ1-1, with D possibly TRBD1 on 6 matching bases. Per the germline V gene, CDR1 is WSHSY and CDR2 is SAAADI. This CDR3 has 11 amino acids. Trimming left V 6 bases short and J 8 bases short, with 10 bases between. CDR3 nucleotides: TGCGCCAGCAGGGTAGGGGGGGAAGCTTTCTTT. It translates to CASRVGGEAFF.

This clone was observed a handful of times. V gene TRBV6-1 combines with J gene TRBJ1-5, with D possibly TRBD1 on 6 matching bases. The V end was cut by 1 base, the J end by 0 bases, with 10 bases between. The CDR3 is 16 amino acids. Germline V CDR1 and CDR2: MNHNS, SASEGT. The CDR3: CASSEVDSYSNQPQHF. For the CDR3, the DNA is TGTGCCAGCAGTGAAGTGGACAGCTATAGCAATCAGCCCCAGCATTTT.

V and J are TRBV27 and TRBJ2-5, with no clear D. Germline V gene sequence: CDR1 MNHEY, CDR2 SMNVEV (reference sequence). V was shortened by 3 bases and J by 5 bases, with 10 bases between the two germline ends. The CDR3 covers 13 residues. This CDR3 is CASSFLGTETQYF. CDR3 bases: TGTGCCAGCAGTTTTCTCGGAACGGAGACCCAGTACTTC.

The chain carries TRBV5-6 and TRBJ1-4; D not certain. CDR1 is SGHDT and CDR2 is YYEEEE in the germline V gene. CDR3 size: 11 residues. Trimming took 3 bases from V and 5 from J, leaving 2 bases between them. The CDR3 region has the DNA TGTGCCAGCAGCTCGAATGAAAAACTGTTTTTT. Translated: CASSSNEKLFF.

This chain uses TRBV5-1 with TRBJ1-2; possible D gene TRBD1, 6 bases. CDR1 and CDR2 from the germline V gene are SGHRS and YFSETQ. The CDR3 has 13 amino acids. The V and J ends lost 0 bases and 7 bases respectively, with 10 bases between them. This chain's CDR3 is CASSLEGESGYTF. The CDR3 DNA sequence: TGCGCCAGCAGCTTGGAGGGGGAATCTGGCTACACCTTC.

The gene calls are TRBV10-2 and TRBJ2-2, with 8 bases lining up with TRBD1. The CDR3 runs to 17 residues. Trimming took 2 bases from V and 2 from J; bases not matched to a gene: 7. Germline V gene data show CDR1 as WSHSY and CDR2 as SAAADI. The CDR3 is CASSEGDGTGNTGELFF. In DNA, the CDR3 is TGCGCCAGCAGTGAGGGGGACGGGACAGGAAACACCGGGGAGCTGTTTTTT.

This clone was seen more than once but under ten times. The chain employs TRBV3-1 (or the pseudogene TRBV3-2) and TRBJ2-1, with 8 nucleotides matching TRBD2. Germline V CDR1 and CDR2: LGHDT, YNNKEL (reference sequence). Unmatched junction bases numbered 8, after V lost 4 bases and J lost 6 bases. The CDR3 runs 15 residues. The CDR3 loop is CASSPQGLVINEQFF. The DNA of the CDR3 is TGTGCCAGCAGCCCCCAGGGACTAGTCATCAATGAGCAGTTCTTC.

In this sample, this clone turned up a few times. V usage is TRBV5-6 and J usage is TRBJ1-1, with a tentative D call TRBD1 (6 bases). Per the germline V gene, CDR1 is SGHDT and CDR2 is YYEEEE. The CDR3 runs 13 residues. The V end lost 4 bases, the J end lost 7 bases, and 14 bases lay between the germline ends. The CDR3: CASSHRVAYEAFF. The CDR3 coding sequence is TGTGCCAGCAGCCACAGGGTGGCGTATGAAGCTTTCTTT.

This clone was detected once. This sequence joins TRBV25-1 and TRBJ2-2; D is undetermined. V was clipped by 3 bases and J by 1 base, with 12 bases between them. CDR3 length: 16 amino acids. CDR1 and CDR2 (germline): MGHDK, SYGVNS. CDR3 sequence: CASSDLLGMNTGELFF. DNA for the CDR3: TGTGCCAGCAGTGATTTGTTGGGTATGAACACCGGGGAGCTGTTTTTT.